Listed below are T cell receptor beta chains from one sample, sequenced in a study of CD8+ T cells in alopecia areata. Profiled with immunoSEQ multiplex PCR; TCRdb holds only in-frame clones, not every one. The top ten clones hold about 13% of a sample with about 140,000 clones, approximately 90% of them seen once. This specimen was CD8+ T cells sorted from blood, taken at week 4, from a patient treated with tofacitinib. The receptors stem from a human donor with alopecia areata. Each CDR3 is given with its conserved first and last residue. The D gene is left open where the match is weak. The size of a clone is reported for some rows only, either as once, few or many, or as a class for expanded clones.

D: TRBD1
V: TRBV7-3
J: TRBJ2-3
size: NA
DNA: TGTGCCAGCAGCCGAACAGGGGGCACAGATACGCAGTATTTT
CDR3: CASSRTGGTDTQYF

D: NA
V: TRBV19
J: TRBJ1-1
size: NA
DNA: TGTGCCAGTAGTTCGTGGGGAGCCACTGAAGCTTTCTTT
CDR3: CASSSWGATEAFF

D: NA
V: TRBV14
J: TRBJ2-1
size: NA
DNA: TGTGCCAGCAGCCAACGCCTTCACAATGAGCAGTTCTTC
CDR3: CASSQRLHNEQFF

D: NA
V: TRBV15
J: TRBJ1-1
size: NA
DNA: TGTGCCACCAGCAGTGAGGGTTCGAACACTGAAGCTTTCTTT
CDR3: CATSSEGSNTEAFF

D: NA
V: TRBV29-1
J: TRBJ2-3
size: NA
DNA: TGCAGCGCCGGCGGTGGAGATACGCAGTATTTT
CDR3: CSAGGGDTQYF

D: NA
V: TRBV11-1
J: TRBJ1-1
size: NA
DNA: TGTGCCAGCAGCCTTCGGTCTCGGGGGGGGAACACTGAAGCTTTCTTT
CDR3: CASSLRSRGGNTEAFF

D: NA
V: TRBV29-1
J: TRBJ1-1
size: NA
DNA: TGCAGCGTTGAAGATGGGGATCCCCTAGGGACTGAAGCTTTCTTT
CDR3: CSVEDGDPLGTEAFF

D: NA
V: TRBV13
J: TRBJ2-1
size: NA
DNA: TGTGCCAGCAGCTTCTCTCAGGGGAGCTCCTACAATGAGCAGTTCTTC
CDR3: CASSFSQGSSYNEQFF

D: TRBD1
V: TRBV5-1
J: TRBJ2-3
size: NA
DNA: TGCGCCAGCAGCCCCGGGACAGGGGAAGCAGATACGCAGTATTTT
CDR3: CASSPGTGEADTQYF

D: TRBD2
V: TRBV13
J: TRBJ2-1
size: NA
DNA: TGTGCCAGCAGCTTTTGGCGGGAGCGGTACAATGAGCAGTTCTTC
CDR3: CASSFWRERYNEQFF

D: NA
V: TRBV28
J: TRBJ1-5
size: NA
DNA: TGTGCCAGCAGTTTTCCCAATCAGCCCCAGCATTTT
CDR3: CASSFPNQPQHF

D: NA
V: TRBV7-2
J: TRBJ2-7
size: once
DNA: TGTGCCAGCAGCTTTTACAGGTCCTACGAGCAGTACTTC
CDR3: CASSFYRSYEQYF

D: NA
V: TRBV29-1
J: TRBJ2-7
size: NA
DNA: TGCAGCGTTGACGTGGGGCCGTCCTACGAGCAGTACTTC
CDR3: CSVDVGPSYEQYF

D: NA
V: TRBV4-1
J: TRBJ1-1
size: NA
DNA: TGCGCCAGCAGCCAAGTTGCCTCTGAAGCTTTCTTT
CDR3: CASSQVASEAFF

D: NA
V: TRBV5-1
J: TRBJ1-6
size: once
DNA: TGCGCCAGCAGCTTGAGGACAGAGAATAATTCACCCCTCCACTTT
CDR3: CASSLRTENNSPLHF

D: NA
V: TRBV27
J: TRBJ2-7
size: NA
DNA: TGTGCCAGCAGTTTATCGCCGGGAATCTACGAGCAGTACTTC
CDR3: CASSLSPGIYEQYF

D: NA
V: TRBV6-5
J: TRBJ2-7
size: once
DNA: TGTGCCAGCACCCCTACAGGGAGAAACGAGCAGTACTTC
CDR3: CASTPTGRNEQYF

D: NA
V: TRBV5-1
J: TRBJ2-1
size: NA
DNA: TGCGCCAGCAGCGCGAGGGAGGGGACAAACTACAATGAGCAGTTCTTC
CDR3: CASSAREGTNYNEQFF

D: NA
V: TRBV7-9
J: TRBJ2-7
size: NA
DNA: TGTGCCAGCAGCTTAGGGGTGGACTACGAGCAGTACTTC
CDR3: CASSLGVDYEQYF

D: NA
V: TRBV30
J: TRBJ2-2
size: NA
DNA: TGTGCCTGGAACTTAGGGACATTAAACACCGGGGAGCTGTTTTTT
CDR3: CAWNLGTLNTGELFF

D: TRBD1
V: TRBV13
J: TRBJ1-4
size: NA
DNA: TGTGCCAGCAGCCCCCGGGGACAGCTTAATGAAAAACTGTTTTTT
CDR3: CASSPRGQLNEKLFF

D: TRBD2
V: TRBV19
J: TRBJ2-1
size: NA
DNA: TGTGCCAGTAGTATATCCCCGGGACTAGCAGACAATGAGCAGTTCTTC
CDR3: CASSISPGLADNEQFF

D: TRBD1
V: TRBV10-3
J: TRBJ2-7
size: NA
DNA: TGTGCCATCAGTGACCTCGGGACAGTTTACGAGCAGTACTTC
CDR3: CAISDLGTVYEQYF

D: TRBD2
V: TRBV7-9
J: TRBJ2-7
size: NA
DNA: TGTGCCAGCAGCCCAGGCGGGGGAATGGACGAGCAGTACTTC
CDR3: CASSPGGGMDEQYF

D: TRBD1
V: TRBV4-2
J: TRBJ2-1
size: NA
DNA: TGTGCCAGCAGCCAAGTAGGACAGGTCTGGAACCAGGGATACAATGAGCAGTTCTTC
CDR3: CASSQVGQVWNQGYNEQFF

D: TRBD1
V: TRBV28
J: TRBJ1-2
size: NA
DNA: TGTGCCAGCAGCAACAGGGGAAACTATGGCTACACCTTC
CDR3: CASSNRGNYGYTF

D: NA
V: TRBV30
J: TRBJ2-7
size: NA
DNA: TGTGCCTGGAGCCTCCCGAGCTCCTACGAGCAGTACTTC
CDR3: CAWSLPSSYEQYF

D: NA
V: TRBV7-9
J: TRBJ2-7
size: once
DNA: TGTGCCAGCAGCCCTAATAGGGGCGGGGGCAACGAGCAGTACTTC
CDR3: CASSPNRGGGNEQYF

D: NA
V: TRBV29-1
J: TRBJ1-1
size: once
DNA: TGCAGCGTTGGGCGGGACACTGAAGCTTTCTTT
CDR3: CSVGRDTEAFF

D: NA
V: TRBV5-6
J: TRBJ1-1
size: NA
DNA: TGTGCCAGCAGCTTCCTGCTAGGGGAGCTCGCTGAAGCTTTCTTT
CDR3: CASSFLLGELAEAFF

D: NA
V: TRBV9
J: TRBJ1-1
size: once
DNA: TGTGCCAGCAGCGGGACCGGAGGGAACACTGAAGCTTTCTTT
CDR3: CASSGTGGNTEAFF

D: NA
V: TRBV11-2
J: TRBJ2-1
size: NA
DNA: TGTGCCAGCAGCTTATTCCCCCACAATGAGCAGTTCTTC
CDR3: CASSLFPHNEQFF

D: NA
V: TRBV20-1
J: TRBJ2-3
size: NA
DNA: TGCAGTGCTAGAGAGTCCGATACGCAGTATTTT
CDR3: CSARESDTQYF

D: NA
V: TRBV15
J: TRBJ2-3
size: few
DNA: TGTGCCACCAGCAGATCCGAAGACAGGGCGGGAACAGATACGCAGTATTTT
CDR3: CATSRSEDRAGTDTQYF

D: TRBD1
V: TRBV29-1
J: TRBJ2-7
size: NA
DNA: TGCAGCGTGAGGTGGTTTACAGGGGGTGACGAGCAGTACTTC
CDR3: CSVRWFTGGDEQYF